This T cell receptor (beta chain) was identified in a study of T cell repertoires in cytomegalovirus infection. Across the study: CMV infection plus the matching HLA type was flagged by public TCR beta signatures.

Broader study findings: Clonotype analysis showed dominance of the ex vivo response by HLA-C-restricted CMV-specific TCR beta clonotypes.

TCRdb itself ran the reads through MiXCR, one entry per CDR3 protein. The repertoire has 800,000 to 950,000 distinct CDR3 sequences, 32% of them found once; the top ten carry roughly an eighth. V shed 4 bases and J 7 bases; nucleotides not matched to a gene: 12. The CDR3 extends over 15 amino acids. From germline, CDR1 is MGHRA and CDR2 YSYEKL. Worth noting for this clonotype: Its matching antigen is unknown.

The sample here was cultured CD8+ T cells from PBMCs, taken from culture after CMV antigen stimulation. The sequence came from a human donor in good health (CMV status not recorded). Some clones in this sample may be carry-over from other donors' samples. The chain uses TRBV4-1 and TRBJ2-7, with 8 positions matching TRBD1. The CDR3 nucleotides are TGCGCCAGCAGCCCCGGACAGGGAGGAACTAATGAGCAGTACTTC. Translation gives CASSPGQGGTNEQYF.